The following is a T cell receptor (beta chain) sequence with its context. The data stem from a study of blood T cell repertoires in COVID-19. Study summary: The United States, Italy and Spain provided the acute and convalescent COVID-19 samples.

The CDR3 contains 21 residues. CDR1 is MDHEN, CDR2 SYDVKM, per germline. Losses at the gene ends were 2 bases for V and 1 base for J; bases not matched to a gene: 18. Data came from immunoSEQ multiplex PCR; TCRdb stores just in-frame clones and leaves some out. Among roughly 32,000 clones listed, 75% to 90% were seen once. The sample consisted of peripheral blood. The rearrangement uses TRBV28 and TRBJ2-2, with 8 bases matching TRBD1. The TCR sequence derives from a man aged 50 or older with active or convalescent COVID-19. The CDR3 loop is CASSLRYLDRGFPWNTGELFF. In DNA form, the CDR3 reads TGTGCCAGCAGTTTAAGATATCTTGACAGGGGATTCCCCTGGAACACCGGGGAGCTGTTTTTT.